A single sample is the source of the 4 T cell receptor beta chains below, sequenced in a study of T cells in Graves' hyperthyroidism and ophthalmopathy. Amplified TCR beta CDR3 regions came from RNA transcripts. The HTBI set primed first-round TCR CDR3 RT-PCR. TCRdb independently ran MiXCR on the multiplex PCR reads; one entry per CDR3 protein. The sample lists approximately 490,000 distinct CDR3 sequences, around a fifth occurring once. Sequencing was carried out using blood. Source of these receptors: a woman between 65 and 79 years old with Graves' ophthalmopathy.

This clonotype was observed a few times. CDR3 coding DNA: TGTGCCAGCTCACGTCTGGCTAATGAAAAACTGTTTTTT. Its translation: CASSRLANEKLFF. The rearrangement links TRBV18 to TRBJ1-4; D unresolved. CDR1 KGHSH and CDR2 LQKENI come from the germline V gene. Trimming pared 4 bases from V and 3 bases from J, leaving 6 bases between. The CDR3 sequence is 13 residues long. The entire variable domain, with the rest obtained from reference TRBV18 and TRBJ1-4, is as follows: NAGVMQNPRHLVRRRGQEARLRCSPMKGHSHVYWYRQLPEEGLKFMVYLQKENIIDESGMPKERFSAEFPKEGPSILRIQQVVRGDSAAYFCASSRLANEKLFFGSGTQLSVL.

This clonotype was observed a few times. V usage is TRBV20-1 and J usage is TRBJ2-3, with 8 bases aligning to TRBD1. Germline values: CDR1 DFQATT, CDR2 SNEGSKA (reference sequence). The V gene end was trimmed by 5 bases and the J gene end by 3 bases; junction bases not matched to a gene: 10. The CDR3 totals 15 residues. The CDR3 spells CSAYSGQGVTDTQYF. In DNA, the CDR3 is TGCAGTGCTTATTCTGGACAGGGCGTTACAGATACGCAGTATTTT.

The gene calls are TRBV19 and TRBJ2-6; no clear D. Trimming cost V 5 bases and J 1 base, with 9 bases left between them. The CDR3 totals 15 residues. The germline CDR1 and CDR2 sequences are LNHDA and SQIVND (reference sequence). DNA for the CDR3: TGTGCCAGTAGTCCCCAGGAGTCTGGGGCCAACGTCCTGACTTTC. Residues: CASSPQESGANVLTF. Using reference TRBV19 and TRBJ2-6 for the parts outside the CDR3, the full variable domain is DGGITQSPKYLFRKEGQNVTLSCEQNLNHDAMYWYRQDPGQGLRLIYYSQIVNDFQKGDIAEGYSVSREKKESFPLTVTSAQKNPTAFYLCASSPQESGANVLTFGAGSRLTVL.

This clonotype was detected only a few times. V is TRBV19 and J is TRBJ1-1, with 10 bases fitting TRBD1. This CDR3 spans 15 amino acids. V was pared by 5 bases and J by 5 bases, with 8 bases of the junction left unmatched. Germline V lookup: CDR1 LNHDA, CDR2 SQIVND (reference sequence). The CDR3 DNA reads as TGTGCCAGTAGTGAGCCGGGACAGGGGAGGACTGAAGCTTTCTTT. The encoded protein is CASSEPGQGRTEAFF.